The entry that follows covers one T cell receptor (beta chain) sequence. Losses at the gene ends were 4 bases for V and 4 bases for J; bases not matched to a gene: 9. The germline V gene encodes CDR1 SGHKS and CDR2 YYEKEE (reference sequence). CDR3 length equals 15 residues. PCR was performed a second time for roughly 6 to 12 cycles using a sample-barcoded 5' primer and a J-beta primer mix. In TCRdb, the 5' RACE reads were re-called with MiXCR into one record per CDR3 protein. Among fewer than 1,200,000 distinct CDR3 sequences, 25% were seen once, and the ten largest hold approximately 0.7%. This entry is derived from a study of blood T cells in healthy people across ages. The overall study: About one barcoded beta molecule per two T cells was the capture yield of template switching.

There were healthy Caucasian individuals from Russia, aged roughly 6 to 90, serving as donors. The amount of total RNA extracted per sample was at least 5.5 micrograms. This sample also belongs to another study, concerning T cells of mothers and their children.

This receptor was identified in a girl aged 2 to 9 in good health. Sample: blood. This chain joins TRBV5-5 and TRBJ2-5, with 8 bases identical to TRBD2. CDR3 region: CASSASAGARETQYF. The CDR3 DNA follows: TGTGCCAGCAGCGCTTCAGCGGGAGCTCGAGAGACCCAGTACTTC.